The 26 T cell receptor beta chains below were found in one sample sequenced in a study of T cells in Graves' hyperthyroidism and ophthalmopathy. Authors of the study amplified TCR beta CDR3 regions from RNA transcripts. The TCR CDR3 was amplified in a first-round RT-PCR using the HTBI primer set. TCRdb re-called the multiplex PCR reads through MiXCR, storing one row per CDR3 protein. The sample records fewer than 400,000 distinct CDR3 sequences, about a sixth being singletons. The sample consisted of blood. Receptors originate from a woman aged 18-29 years with Graves' hyperthyroidism that later progressed to Graves' ophthalmopathy.

This clonotype was counted ten times or more. The V and J genes are TRBV12-3 or TRBV12-4 and TRBJ2-1; D possibly matches TRBD1 or TRBD2 (5 bases each). V lost 2 bases, J lost 8 bases, and 7 bases lay in between. This CDR3 is built from 12 residues. The CDR3 loop reads CASSLRGHEQFF. CDR3 nucleotides: TGTGCCAGCAGTTTACGGGGCCATGAGCAGTTCTTC.

This clonotype has at least ten counts. The V and J genes are TRBV27 and TRBJ2-1; 7 bases align to TRBD1. Losses at the gene ends were 6 bases for V and 2 bases for J; bases not matched to a gene: 4. The CDR3 runs to 14 residues. The V gene's germline CDR1 is MNHEY and CDR2 SMNVEV (reference sequence). The CDR3: CASSQGQAYNEQFF. The CDR3 DNA follows: TGTGCCAGCAGCCAAGGACAGGCCTACAATGAGCAGTTCTTC.

At least ten counts were recorded for this clonotype. The V and J genes are TRBV28 and TRBJ2-1; TRBD2 is a possible D gene (5 bases). The CDR3 sequence is 15 residues long. The ends were cut back, 1 base at V and 2 bases at J, with 9 bases in the middle. Germline V gives CDR1 MDHEN, CDR2 SYDVKM. CDR3 protein: CASSLSGNTYNEQFF. The CDR3 bases are TGTGCCAGCAGTTTATCGGGAAATACCTACAATGAGCAGTTCTTC.

This clonotype was seen many times. The chain carries TRBV5-6 and TRBJ2-3, with 13 bases matching TRBD2. V lost 4 bases and J lost 3; bases outside the gene matches: 2. The CDR3 runs to 15 residues. Germline CDR1 is SGHDT and CDR2 is YYEEEE. This chain's CDR3 is CASSGGLAGTDTQYF. For the CDR3, the DNA is TGTGCCAGCAGCGGGGGACTAGCGGGGACAGATACGCAGTATTTT.

About this clonotype itself: This sequence may be a read error, since a much larger clone differs from it by one base. CDR3 bases: TGTGCCAGCAGCCAACTAGGGGGGCCTGAAGCTTTCTTT. Protein: CASSQLGGPEAFF. The chain recombines TRBV4-2 with TRBJ1-1; TRBD1 might be the D (6 bases). Germline V CDR1 and CDR2: LGHNA, YNFKEQ. The ends were cut back, 2 bases at V and 6 bases at J, with 10 bases in the middle. This CDR3 is 13 amino acids long.

This chain uses TRBV9 with TRBJ2-1; weak D call: TRBD1 (5 bases). CDR3 length equals 13 residues. Trimming took off 0 bases at V and 7 bases at J, with 8 bases between the two ends. From germline, CDR1 is SGDLS and CDR2 YYNGEE. DNA for the CDR3: TGTGCCAGCAGCGTAGACAGGACGAATGAGCAGTTCTTC. Encoded protein: CASSVDRTNEQFF. Full variable domain (outside the CDR3, taken from reference TRBV9 and TRBJ2-1): DSGVTQTPKHLITATGQRVTLRCSPRSGDLSVYWYQQSLDQGLQFLIQYYNGEERAKGNILERFSAQQFPDLHSELNLSSLELGDSALYFCASSVDRTNEQFFGPGTRLTVL.

Many counts were recorded for this clonotype. V and J are TRBV7-2 and TRBJ2-1; D unclear. The germline gives CDR1 SGHTA, CDR2 FQGNSA. This CDR3 contains 14 residues. Trimming stripped 3 bases from V and 4 bases from J, with 10 bases between. The CDR3 protein is CASSFFAGYNEQFF. The CDR3 DNA is TGTGCCAGCAGCTTCTTTGCTGGTTACAATGAGCAGTTCTTC. Full variable domain (missing parts from reference TRBV7-2 and TRBJ2-1): GAGVSQSPSNKVTEKGKDVELRCDPISGHTALYWYRQSLGQGLEFLIYFQGNSAPDKSGLPSDRFSAERTGGSVSTLTIQRTQQEDSAVYLCASSFFAGYNEQFFGPGTRLTVL.

The sample holds a few counts of this clonotype. Being one base from a much bigger clone, this may be a read error. Here the CDR3 DNA reads TGTGCCAGCAGTTACTTGAGCGGGGCCCCCTACGGGCAGTACTTC. It translates to CASSYLSGAPYGQYF. The chain employs TRBV6-2 or TRBV6-3 and TRBJ2-7, with TRBD2 identical over 7 bases. The CDR3 contains 15 residues. Germline CDR1 is MNHEY and CDR2 is SVGEGT.

This clonotype was observed many times. V and J are TRBV28 and TRBJ2-1; 9 bases map to TRBD2. With 0 bases clipped from V and 6 bases from J, the junction kept 3 bases outside the gene matches. The CDR3 spans 15 residues. The germline V gene encodes CDR1 MDHEN and CDR2 SYDVKM. CDR3 coding DNA: TGTGCCAGCAGTTTATGGGGCGGGAGGGCCAATGAGCAGTTCTTC. Residues: CASSLWGGRANEQFF.

The table lists this clonotype with many counts. The V and J genes are TRBV6-1 and TRBJ1-1, with D uncertain. CDR1 is MNHNS and CDR2 is SASEGT in the germline V gene. Trimming took off 5 bases at V and 8 bases at J, with 18 bases between the two ends. The CDR3 loop spans 14 amino acids. The CDR3 spells CASSPALSPKEAFF. The DNA of the CDR3 is TGTGCCAGCAGTCCTGCCCTTTCCCCCAAAGAAGCTTTCTTT.

This clonotype was seen more than once but under ten times. V is TRBV20-1 and J is TRBJ2-3; the match to TRBD1 covers 8 bases. There are 13 residues in the CDR3. V lost 4 bases to trimming and J lost 4 bases; unmatched junction nucleotides: 4. Germline V gene sequence: CDR1 DFQATT, CDR2 SNEGSKA (reference sequence). CDR3 nucleotide sequence: TGCAGTGCTATACCAGGGGGCCCAGATACGCAGTATTTT. Amino acid sequence: CSAIPGGPDTQYF.

This clonotype came up a few times. The chain joins TRBV5-1 to TRBJ2-1, with 16 nucleotides matching TRBD2. Germline CDR1 is SGHRS and CDR2 is YFSETQ. CDR3 length: 16 amino acids. V gave up 3 bases and J gave up 7 bases; unmatched junction bases: 4. The CDR3: CASSSGLAGGINEQFF. For the CDR3, the DNA is TGCGCCAGCAGCTCGGGACTAGCGGGAGGGATTAATGAGCAGTTCTTC. The full variable domain, in which reference TRBV5-1 and TRBJ2-1 provide the parts outside the CDR3, is KAGVTQTPRYLIKTRGQQVTLSCSPISGHRSVSWYQQTPGQGLQFLFEYFSETQRNKGNFPGRFSGRQFSNSRSEMNVSTLELGDSALYLCASSSGLAGGINEQFFGPGTRLTVL.

Remarks on this clonotype: The junction does not match germline at one end; this may be a read error. This chain joins TRBV18 and TRBJ2-3; 8 bases fit TRBD1. The CDR3 length is 16 residues. Germline CDR1 KGHSH, CDR2 LQKENI. CDR3 loop: CARSPYVQGATDTQYF. CDR3 nucleotides: TGTGCCCGCTCACCATATGTGCAGGGGGCCACAGATACGCAGTATTTT.

V and J are TRBV29-1 and TRBJ2-7; 11 nucleotides align to TRBD2. Trimming cost V 4 bases and J 4 bases; bases outside gene matches: 3. The CDR3 extends over 13 amino acids. CDR1 and CDR2 from the germline V gene are SQVTM and ANQGSEA. CDR3 in DNA: TGCAGCGTTGGGGGACTAGCGGAATACGAGCAGTACTTC. Its translation is CSVGGLAEYEQYF.

The genes are TRBV15 and TRBJ2-1, with TRBD2 matching over 13 bases. The CDR3 length is 22 residues. V shed 5 bases, J shed 4 bases, and the junction held 23 bases outside the gene matches. The germline CDR1 and CDR2 sequences are LNHNV and YYDKDF (reference sequence). The CDR3 region has the DNA TGTGCCACCAGCGCCCATTTAGTCGGAGGGACTAGCGGGGAGGGACGATACAATGAGCAGTTCTTC. Translated, it gives CATSAHLVGGTSGEGRYNEQFF. Based on the CDR3 plus reference TRBV15 and TRBJ2-1, the full variable domain is DAMVIQNPRYQVTQFGKPVTLSCSQTLNHNVMYWYQQKSSQAPKLLFHYYDKDFNNEADTPDNFQSRRPNTSFCFLDIRSPGLGDTAMYLCATSAHLVGGTSGEGRYNEQFFGPGTRLTVL.

Many counts were recorded for this clonotype. CDR3 nucleotide sequence: TGTGCCAGCAGTACAGGGGGCAGACAGCCCCAGCATTTT. It specifies CASSTGGRQPQHF. V usage is TRBV27 and J usage is TRBJ1-5, with TRBD1 identical over 9 bases. CDR1 MNHEY and CDR2 SMNVEV come from the germline V gene (reference sequence). J lost 7 bases, V lost 5 bases, and 3 bases had no gene match. The CDR3 contains 13 residues.

This clonotype was seen only a few times. CDR3 DNA sequence: TGTGCCAGCAGCGGAGAGGGGACAGGGGGCCTGAACACTGAAGCTTTCTTT. This sequence encodes CASSGEGTGGLNTEAFF. This chain connects TRBV9 to TRBJ1-1, with 12 bases aligning to TRBD1. V lost 3 bases, J lost 0 bases, and 6 bases stayed unmatched. From germline, CDR1 is SGDLS and CDR2 YYNGEE. The CDR3 extends over 17 amino acids. Using reference TRBV9 and TRBJ1-1 for the parts outside the CDR3, the full variable domain is DSGVTQTPKHLITATGQRVTLRCSPRSGDLSVYWYQQSLDQGLQFLIQYYNGEERAKGNILERFSAQQFPDLHSELNLSSLELGDSALYFCASSGEGTGGLNTEAFFGQGTRLTVV.

This clonotype has at least ten counts. The CDR3 reads CSARDIGDEQFF. In nucleotides, the CDR3 is TGCAGTGCTAGAGATATAGGGGACGAGCAGTTCTTC. The chain has TRBV20-1 and TRBJ2-1; D possibly matches TRBD1 or TRBD2 (5 bases each). V was cut by 0 bases and J by 10 bases, with 10 bases left in between. This CDR3 spans 12 amino acids. Looked up from germline, CDR1 is DFQATT and CDR2 is SNEGSKA (reference sequence).

This clonotype was detected ten times or more. The V and J genes are TRBV7-3 and TRBJ2-2; TRBD1 aligns across 8 bases. Germline-derived CDR1 and CDR2 are SGHTA and FQGTGA. The CDR3 loop spans 14 amino acids. After removal of 5 bases from V and 4 bases from J, the junction contained 3 bases not matched to a gene. CDR3 amino acids: CASSPDRVTGELFF. The CDR3 bases are TGTGCCAGCAGCCCGGACAGGGTCACCGGGGAGCTGTTTTTT.

There are a few counts of this clonotype. CDR3 sequence (DNA): TGCAGTGCTAGAGATGCGCGGGAGGCCCAAGAGACCCAGTACTTC. The encoded protein is CSARDAREAQETQYF. The V gene is TRBV20-1, the J gene TRBJ2-5; 8 bases agree with TRBD2. The J segment lost 1 base and the V segment lost 0 bases, leaving 4 bases of the junction unmatched. Germline assignment: CDR1 DFQATT and CDR2 SNEGSKA (reference sequence). CDR3 length equals 15 residues.

The chain carries TRBV9 and TRBJ2-1; no clear D. Per germline, CDR1 SGDLS and CDR2 YYNGEE. The CDR3 covers 12 residues. The V end lost 4 bases, the J end lost 5 bases, and 7 bases lay between the germline ends. The CDR3 sequence is CASSQYNNEQFF. CDR3 coding DNA: TGTGCCAGCAGCCAATATAACAATGAGCAGTTCTTC.

Points on this clonotype: Germline is not matched at one junction end, which may reflect a read error. The chain couples TRBV11-2 to TRBJ2-1; 12 bases are a match to TRBD2. This CDR3 is 15 amino acids long. Germline assignment: CDR1 SGHAT and CDR2 FQNNGV. As DNA, the CDR3 is TGCGCCAGCACCGGGACTAGCGGGCTATACAATGAGCAGTTCTTC. It codes for CASTGTSGLYNEQFF.

This clonotype was observed many times. The chain employs TRBV4-1 and TRBJ2-7; 9 bases fit TRBD2. Germline CDR1 reads MGHRA; CDR2 reads YSYEKL. The CDR3 loop spans 15 amino acids. Trimming cost V 1 base and J 3 bases; bases outside gene matches: 4. CDR3 coding DNA: TGCGCCAGCAGCCAAGTTCTAGCGGGACACTACGAGCAGTACTTC. Translated, it gives CASSQVLAGHYEQYF.

V is TRBV28 and J is TRBJ1-1; perhaps TRBD1 as D (5 bases). The CDR3 sequence is 12 residues long. Per germline, CDR1 MDHEN and CDR2 SYDVKM. V was pared by 9 bases and J by 5 bases, with 13 bases between. The CDR3, as DNA: TGTGCCAGTAAATACCGGGGGACTGAAGCTTTCTTT. Amino acid sequence: CASKYRGTEAFF. The entire variable domain, with the rest obtained from reference TRBV28 and TRBJ1-1, is as follows: DVKVTQSSRYLVKRTGEKVFLECVQDMDHENMFWYRQDPGLGLRLIYFSYDVKMKEKGDIPEGYSVSREKKERFSLILESASTNQTSMYLCASKYRGTEAFFGQGTRLTVV.

This clonotype was counted ten times or more. The rearrangement joins TRBV20-1 to TRBJ1-1, with unresolved D. CDR3 length: 12 amino acids. Trimming removed 4 bases at V and 5 bases at J, with 11 bases between. Germline V gene data show CDR1 as DFQATT and CDR2 as SNEGSKA (reference sequence). The DNA of the CDR3 is TGCAGTGCTACGGACCTAGGGACTGAAGCTTTCTTT. Amino acids: CSATDLGTEAFF.

The J gene is TRBJ2-2, the V gene TRBV5-4, with D possibly matching TRBD2 (7 bases). The V gene's germline CDR1 is SGHNT and CDR2 YYREEE (reference sequence). The V and J ends lost 4 bases and 1 base respectively, with 14 bases between them. The CDR3 contains 16 residues. CDR3 sequence reads: CASSRGGGGNTGELFF. The CDR3 DNA is TGTGCCAGCAGCCGCGGGGGAGGGGGGAACACCGGGGAGCTGTTTTTT.